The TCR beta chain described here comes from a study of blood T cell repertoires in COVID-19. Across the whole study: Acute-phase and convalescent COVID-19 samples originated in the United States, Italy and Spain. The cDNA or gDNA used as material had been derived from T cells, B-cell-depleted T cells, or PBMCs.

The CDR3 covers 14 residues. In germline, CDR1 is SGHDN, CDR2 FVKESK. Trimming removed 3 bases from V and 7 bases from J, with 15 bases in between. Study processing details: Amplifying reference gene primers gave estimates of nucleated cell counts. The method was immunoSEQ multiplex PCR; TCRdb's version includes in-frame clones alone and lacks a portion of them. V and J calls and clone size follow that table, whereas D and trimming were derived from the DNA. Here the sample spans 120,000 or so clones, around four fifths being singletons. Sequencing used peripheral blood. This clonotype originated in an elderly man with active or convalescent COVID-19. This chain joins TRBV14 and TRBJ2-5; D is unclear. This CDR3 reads CASSQTPLGGTQYF. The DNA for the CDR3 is TGTGCCAGCAGCCAGACACCCTTGGGTGGGACCCAGTACTTC. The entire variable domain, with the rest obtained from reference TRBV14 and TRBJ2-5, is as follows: EAGVTQFPSHSVIEKGQTVTLRCDPISGHDNLYWYRRVMGKEIKFLLHFVKESKQDESGMPNNRFLAERTGGTYSTLKVQPAELEDSGVYFCASSQTPLGGTQYFGPGTRLLVL.